The 27 T cell receptor beta chains given below trace back to one sample, sequenced in a study of T cells in localized non-small cell lung cancer. TCRdb's copy holds only in-frame clones and misses some; the assay was immunoSEQ multiplex PCR. This sample carries over 30,000 clones, over 80% of them seen once, and the ten largest clones take around 2.8%. The sequences come from peripheral blood, collected before any cancer treatment. These receptors came from a woman aged 40-69 years with stage I lung adenocarcinoma.

The chain has TRBV7-2 and TRBJ2-3; 10 nucleotides line up with TRBD2. CDR1 and CDR2 (germline): SGHTA, FQGNSA. The CDR3 spans 15 residues. Trimming cost V 6 bases and J 2 bases; bases outside gene matches: 5. CDR3 sequence: CASRWTSGDTDTQYF. CDR3 DNA: TGTGCCAGCAGGTGGACTAGCGGAGACACAGATACGCAGTATTTT.

V usage is TRBV11-1 and J usage is TRBJ2-5; D call uncertain. The V end was cut by 5 bases, the J end by 1 base, with 11 bases between. The CDR3 extends over 14 amino acids. Germline CDR1 SGHAT, CDR2 FQDESV (reference sequence). CDR3 in amino acids: CASSTYSFQETQYF. CDR3 in DNA: TGTGCCAGCAGCACTTACAGTTTCCAAGAGACCCAGTACTTC.

V and J are TRBV7-2 and TRBJ2-4, with unresolved D. This CDR3 is built from 14 residues. Trimming removed 0 bases at V and 0 bases at J, with 3 bases between. Germline CDR1 SGHTA, CDR2 FQGNSA. CDR3 DNA sequence: TGTGCCAGCAGCTTAGCCCTAGCCAAAAACATTCAGTACTTC. It encodes CASSLALAKNIQYF.

The chain couples TRBV27 to TRBJ2-3; tentatively, D is TRBD2 (5 bases). CDR3 length: 15 residues. V lost 4 bases, J lost 7 bases, and 18 bases lay in between. CDR1 MNHEY and CDR2 SMNVEV come from the germline V gene (reference sequence). CDR3 protein: CASSSTLHIANTQYF. CDR3 nucleotide sequence: TGTGCCAGCAGTTCGACACTCCATATAGCGAATACGCAGTATTTT.

The chain uses TRBV16 and TRBJ2-6; D might be TRBD1 (5 bases). Germline CDR1 is KGHSY and CDR2 is FQNENV. The CDR3 runs 15 residues. Trimming removed 3 bases at V and 4 bases at J, with 10 bases between. CDR3 amino acids: CASSHQGRGANVLTF. The CDR3 DNA reads TGTGCCAGCAGCCACCAGGGTAGGGGGGCCAACGTCCTGACTTTC.

The chain carries TRBV19 and TRBJ2-1, with 7 bases fitting TRBD2. CDR3 length equals 14 residues. Germline V gene data show CDR1 as LNHDA and CDR2 as SQIVND (reference sequence). The V gene end was trimmed by 5 bases and the J gene end by 8 bases; junction bases not matched to a gene: 9. The CDR3 spells CASSPLGGRDEQFF. The CDR3 DNA follows: TGTGCCAGTAGTCCCCTGGGCGGGAGAGATGAGCAGTTCTTC.

V usage is TRBV5-1 and J usage is TRBJ2-4; the match to TRBD2 covers 7 bases. Germline loops: CDR1 SGHRS, CDR2 YFSETQ. The CDR3 runs to 16 residues. J was trimmed by 5 bases and V by 0 bases; bases with no gene match: 8. CDR3 in DNA: TGCGCCAGCAGCTTGGACGGGAGGCCCAACCAAAACATTCAGTACTTC. This sequence encodes CASSLDGRPNQNIQYF.

The chain carries TRBV5-1 and TRBJ1-1, with D hard to call. The CDR3 length is 13 residues. Germline V lookup: CDR1 SGHRS, CDR2 YFSETQ. Between the trimmed V and J ends, which lost 4 bases and 1 base, there was a span of 8 bases. CDR3 loop: CASSTNTNTEAFF. The CDR3 coding sequence is TGCGCCAGCAGCACAAACACGAACACTGAAGCTTTCTTT.

The genes are TRBV4-2 and TRBJ2-5; 13 bases map to TRBD2. From germline, CDR1 is LGHNA and CDR2 YNFKEQ. J lost 5 bases, V lost 4 bases, and 7 bases had no gene match. The CDR3 has 16 residues. The CDR3 here is CASSPQLAGGEETQYF. The CDR3 DNA sequence: TGTGCCAGCAGCCCCCAACTAGCGGGAGGGGAGGAGACCCAGTACTTC.

V is TRBV19 and J is TRBJ2-3; D not resolved. The V end lost 1 base, the J end lost 5 bases, and 7 bases lay between the germline ends. CDR1 and CDR2 (germline): LNHDA, SQIVND (reference sequence). The CDR3 totals 13 residues. The CDR3 loop is CASSIGIRDTQYF. The CDR3 DNA sequence: TGTGCCAGTAGTATAGGTATAAGAGATACGCAGTATTTT. Full variable domain (missing parts from reference TRBV19 and TRBJ2-3): DGGITQSPKYLFRKEGQNVTLSCEQNLNHDAMYWYRQDPGQGLRLIYYSQIVNDFQKGDIAEGYSVSREKKESFPLTVTSAQKNPTAFYLCASSIGIRDTQYFGPGTRLTVL.

The chain couples TRBV19 to TRBJ2-3; D is possibly TRBD1 (5 bases). CDR1 and CDR2 from the germline V gene are LNHDA and SQIVND (reference sequence). This CDR3 spans 13 amino acids. V lost 6 bases, J lost 0 bases, and 7 bases lay in between. The DNA for the CDR3 is TGTGCCAGTAGGGGGCCTAGCACAGATACGCAGTATTTT. Translating gives CASRGPSTDTQYF.

Comments on this clone: Within the sample, other DNA sequences also encode this same CDR3. The chain uses TRBV2 and TRBJ2-5, with TRBD2 matching over 9 bases. V lost 4 bases to trimming and J lost 2 bases; unmatched junction nucleotides: 2. This CDR3 is 14 amino acids long. Germline CDR1 reads SNHLY; CDR2 reads FYNNEI. CDR3 coding DNA: TGTGCCAGCAGTGCTACTAGCGGGCAAGAGACCCAGTACTTC. Residues: CASSATSGQETQYF.

This rearrangement joins TRBV19 to TRBJ2-2; D is unclear. The germline gives CDR1 LNHDA, CDR2 SQIVND (reference sequence). V was clipped by 3 bases and J by 5 bases, with 10 bases between them. There are 14 residues in the CDR3. The CDR3 DNA reads as TGTGCCAGTAGTATCCGGCATCAAACCGGGGAGCTGTTTTTT. Translated: CASSIRHQTGELFF.

This rearrangement joins TRBV7-2 to TRBJ2-1; a weak D match, TRBD1 (6 bases). With 3 bases removed from V and 5 bases from J, the gap between germline ends came to 14 bases. This CDR3 has 15 amino acids. Germline V gives CDR1 SGHTA, CDR2 FQGNSA. The CDR3 is CASSFRGSQDNEQFF. CDR3 DNA sequence: TGTGCCAGCAGCTTTAGGGGGAGTCAGGACAATGAGCAGTTCTTC.

The chain links TRBV27 to TRBJ1-2; D is perhaps TRBD1 (5 bases). Germline CDR1 MNHEY, CDR2 SMNVEV (reference sequence). Trimming pared 2 bases from V and 8 bases from J, leaving 12 bases between. This CDR3 has 13 residues. The CDR3 DNA reads TGTGCCAGCAGTTTACTCGGGGGTGGAGGCTACACCTTC. Residues: CASSLLGGGGYTF.

The chain is built from TRBV19 and TRBJ1-2; tentatively, D is TRBD1 (6 bases). V lost 5 bases and J 2 bases, leaving 12 bases between the germline ends. The CDR3 covers 14 residues. Germline V gene data show CDR1 as LNHDA and CDR2 as SQIVND (reference sequence). The chain's CDR3 is CASSATGLNYGYTF. CDR3 DNA: TGTGCCAGTAGTGCTACAGGGTTGAACTATGGCTACACCTTC.

This sequence joins TRBV5-6 and TRBJ2-1; 10 bases align to TRBD2. V shed 3 bases, J shed 2 bases, and the junction held 8 bases outside the gene matches. The CDR3 loop spans 17 amino acids. The germline V gene has CDR1 SGHDT and CDR2 YYEEEE. The CDR3 region has the DNA TGTGCCAGCAGCTCGGTAGCGGGAGGAGCCCCCTACAATGAGCAGTTCTTC. This translates into CASSSVAGGAPYNEQFF.

The V gene is TRBV28, the J gene TRBJ2-3; D is possibly TRBD1 or TRBD2 (5 bases each). The germline gives CDR1 MDHEN, CDR2 SYDVKM. The CDR3 totals 16 residues. The germline V and J ends were trimmed by 1 base and 1 base, with 12 bases remaining between them. The CDR3 nucleotides read TGTGCCAGCAGTTTATTAAGGGACCTGGGCACAGATACGCAGTATTTT. Encoded protein: CASSLLRDLGTDTQYF.

V gene TRBV19 combines with J gene TRBJ1-1; D is perhaps TRBD1 (6 bases). Deletions cut 6 bases from V and 4 bases from J, with 12 bases between. The CDR3 loop spans 13 amino acids. Germline CDR1 reads LNHDA; CDR2 reads SQIVND (reference sequence). CDR3 region: CASRHNRATEAFF. The CDR3, as DNA: TGTGCCAGTAGACATAACAGGGCCACTGAAGCTTTCTTT.

This clone was recorded a few times. This rearrangement joins TRBV5-1 to TRBJ2-3; TRBD1 aligns across 10 bases. V shed 4 bases, J shed 1 base, and the junction held 6 bases outside the gene matches. CDR3 length equals 16 residues. Germline CDR1 reads SGHRS; CDR2 reads YFSETQ. Written as DNA, the CDR3 is TGCGCCAGCAGCACGGCCGGGACAGGGGGCACAGATACGCAGTATTTT. Amino acids: CASSTAGTGGTDTQYF.

This clone was counted a single time. This chain joins TRBV19 and TRBJ2-5; the D gene is possibly TRBD2 (5 bases). This CDR3 is 14 amino acids long. V was clipped by 5 bases and J by 6 bases, with 16 bases between them. From germline, CDR1 is LNHDA and CDR2 SQIVND (reference sequence). The CDR3 sequence is CASSPIPSSKTQYF. The DNA for the CDR3 is TGTGCCAGTAGTCCCATTCCTAGCTCTAAGACCCAGTACTTC.

As DNA, the CDR3 is TGTGCCAGCAGCCCCGGACAGGGAACCGGGGAGCTGTTTTTT. Translated, it gives CASSPGQGTGELFF. V is TRBV6-6 and J is TRBJ2-2; 8 bases match TRBD1. The V gene's germline CDR1 is MNHNY and CDR2 SVGAGI (reference sequence). Losses at the gene ends were 6 bases for V and 5 bases for J; bases not matched to a gene: 5. This CDR3 comprises 14 residues.

This chain connects TRBV18 to TRBJ2-5; a possible D gene is TRBD1 (5 bases). Near its end, the DNA agrees better with TRBJ2-7, so the J call may be wrong. Germline V CDR1 and CDR2: KGHSH, LQKENI. The CDR3 consists of 15 residues. The DNA of the CDR3 is TGTGCCAGCTCACCACAGGGCCAGGGAATTTACGAGCAGTACTTC. This sequence encodes CASSPQGQGIYEQYF.

The V call is TRBV9, the J call TRBJ2-3, with a possible D match to TRBD2 (6 bases). The CDR3 contains 13 residues. With 0 bases removed from V and 8 bases from J, the gap between germline ends came to 10 bases. Germline assignment: CDR1 SGDLS and CDR2 YYNGEE. The CDR3 sequence is CASSVGAGGTQYF. The CDR3 DNA is TGTGCCAGCAGCGTAGGAGCCGGGGGTACGCAGTATTTT.

J is TRBJ1-3 and V is TRBV19, with D possibly matching TRBD1 (5 bases). Germline V gene lookup returns CDR1 LNHDA and CDR2 SQIVND (reference sequence). V lost 3 bases, J lost 4 bases, and 16 bases lay in between. The CDR3 extends over 16 amino acids. The CDR3 is CASSIGGTLRGNTIYF. The CDR3 DNA reads TGTGCCAGTAGTATCGGCGGGACGCTGCGGGGAAACACCATATATTTT.

This rearrangement joins TRBV11-3 to TRBJ1-3; tentative D call: TRBD1 (6 bases). With 6 bases removed from V and 2 bases from J, the gap between germline ends came to 14 bases. CDR3 size: 15 residues. Per germline, CDR1 SGHNT and CDR2 YENEEA. The DNA for the CDR3 is TGTGCCAGCAGTCAACAGGGTATGGCTGGAAACACCATATATTTT. It encodes CASSQQGMAGNTIYF.

This chain uses TRBV28 with TRBJ1-1, with 9 bases fitting TRBD1. The germline V gene encodes CDR1 MDHEN and CDR2 SYDVKM. The J segment lost 4 bases and the V segment lost 0 bases, leaving 0 bases of the junction unmatched. The CDR3 runs 14 residues. CDR3 protein: CASSLWTGGTEAFF. The CDR3 nucleotides read TGTGCCAGCAGTTTATGGACAGGGGGCACTGAAGCTTTCTTT. Variable domain in full (rest from reference TRBV28 and TRBJ1-1): DVKVTQSSRYLVKRTGEKVFLECVQDMDHENMFWYRQDPGLGLRLIYFSYDVKMKEKGDIPEGYSVSREKKERFSLILESASTNQTSMYLCASSLWTGGTEAFFGQGTRLTVV.